The sequence of this T cell receptor (beta chain) was determined in a study of Graves' ophthalmopathy and Graves' hyperthyroidism. About the research overall: The stable label applied to hyperthyroidism with no ophthalmopathy within 18 months of follow-up.

This clonotype has at least ten counts. Amplification from RNA transcripts yielded the TCR beta CDR3 regions. A first-round RT-PCR used HTBI primers, followed by a second-round multiplex PCR. TCRdb reprocessed the multiplex PCR reads via MiXCR and lists one record per CDR3 protein. The sample yields about 600,000 distinct CDR3 sequences, approximately 37% seen once. The germline CDR1 and CDR2 sequences are SGHTA and FQGTGA. The V end was cut by 2 bases, the J end by 3 bases, with 11 bases between. The length of the CDR3 is 15 residues. The clonotype originates from an adult man with Graves' hyperthyroidism. Sequenced input: peripheral blood or thyroid tissue (not recorded which). This chain uses TRBV7-3 with TRBJ1-5; D is uncertain. Here the CDR3 reads CASSLELNHNQPQHF. CDR3 coding DNA: TGTGCCAGCAGCTTAGAGTTAAACCACAATCAGCCCCAGCATTTT.